What follows describes a single TCR beta chain. Its antigen is as yet unknown. Two-round multiplex PCR amplified TCR beta CDR3 from genomic DNA. Initially, in first-round PCR, primers specific to each TRBV and TRBJ gene were used. TCRdb independently ran MiXCR on the multiplex PCR reads; one entry per CDR3 protein. The table records approximately 30,000 distinct CDR3 sequences, roughly 40% of them present only once. This record belongs to a study of prognosis after radiotherapy for stage I lung cancer. Background on the study: Patients with tumors diagnosed as squamous cell carcinoma numbered about seven, and those with adenocarcinoma around 11. SBRT radiotherapy used 3 to 5 fractions and a biologically effective dose of at least 100 Gy. General study findings and limits: In patients receiving stereotactic body radiation therapy, unique TCR clone counts fell afterward, median approximately 10,000 versus 7,000.

Germline V gene lookup returns CDR1 KGHDR and CDR2 SFDVKD. The CDR3 runs to 13 residues. The V gene lost 12 bases and the J gene lost 8 bases, with 19 bases spanning the gap. This sample comprised PBMCs, obtained before or after stereotactic body radiation therapy (not recorded which). The sequence came from a donor over 45 with non-small cell lung cancer. V usage is TRBV24-1 and J usage is TRBJ2-1; D possibly uses TRBD1 or TRBD2 (5 bases each). The CDR3 loop reads CAASGQGHDEQFF. The CDR3 DNA reads TGTGCCGCCTCGGGGCAGGGCCACGATGAGCAGTTCTTC.